One T cell receptor beta chain is described in this entry. What it binds is not known. TCRdb re-analysed the 5' RACE reads in MiXCR, keeping a single row per CDR3 protein. The sample lists around 960,000 distinct CDR3 sequences; roughly an eighth were seen once. This entry is derived from a study of identical twins. Study outcomes and limitations: Zero-insertion findings could be partly confounded by invariant cells (MAIT and iNKT cells). Where beta out-of-frame sequences were concerned, excess twin sharing was weaker.

The CDR3 consists of 12 residues. J lost 9 bases, V lost 6 bases, and 8 bases had no gene match. The germline V gene encodes CDR1 SQVTM and CDR2 ANQGSEA. The same data also went into a second study, on yellow fever vaccine responses in identical twins.

Sample: PBMCs. The chain is built from TRBV29-1 and TRBJ2-1; 7 positions agree with TRBD1. The sequence was obtained from a woman aged 18 to 35 in good health. The CDR3: CSVTTGSTEQFF. CDR3 coding DNA: TGCAGCGTAACGACAGGGTCGACTGAGCAGTTCTTC.